Listed here are 22 T cell receptor beta chains from one sample, sequenced in a study of blood T cell repertoires in COVID-19. Profiling relied on immunoSEQ multiplex PCR, and the TCRdb table lists in-frame clones only, not all of them. The data show roughly 220,000 clones, around four fifths seen once. The sequenced sample was peripheral blood. The origin of the receptors is a man younger than 40 with active or convalescent COVID-19.

The rearrangement joins TRBV6-5 to TRBJ1-1; D remains ambiguous. CDR1 and CDR2 (germline): MNHEY, SVGAGI. The CDR3 has 13 residues. Trimming pared 1 base from V and 6 bases from J, leaving 9 bases between. CDR3 nucleotides: TGTGCCAGCAGTTACTTGGGGAGGGCTGAAGCTTTCTTT. This gives the protein CASSYLGRAEAFF.

This chain links TRBV28 with TRBJ1-2; no reliable D call. CDR3 length: 13 residues. Trimming removed 1 base at V and 5 bases at J, with 8 bases between. Germline values: CDR1 MDHEN, CDR2 SYDVKM. The CDR3 coding sequence is TGTGCCAGCAGTTTATTAGTGGAGTATGGCTACACCTTC. Translated: CASSLLVEYGYTF.

The rearrangement joins TRBV6-2 or TRBV6-3 to TRBJ2-7; 14 nucleotides align to TRBD2. CDR3 length equals 17 residues. Germline values: CDR1 MNHEY, CDR2 SVGEGT. V was pared by 5 bases and J by 4 bases, with 10 bases of the junction left unmatched. The CDR3 sequence is CASSEPGLAGVSYEQYF. In DNA, the CDR3 is TGTGCCAGCAGTGAGCCGGGACTAGCGGGAGTTTCGTACGAGCAGTACTTC.

V usage is TRBV28 and J usage is TRBJ2-4, with D unclear. The CDR3 is 12 residues long. The germline V gene encodes CDR1 MDHEN and CDR2 SYDVKM. The V and J ends lost 10 bases and 3 bases respectively, with 10 bases between them. Written as DNA, the CDR3 is TGTGCCACCCGCGGCGGCAAAAACATTCAGTACTTC. Translating gives CATRGGKNIQYF. Combining the CDR3 with reference TRBV28 and TRBJ2-4 gives the whole variable domain DVKVTQSSRYLVKRTGEKVFLECVQDMDHENMFWYRQDPGLGLRLIYFSYDVKMKEKGDIPEGYSVSREKKERFSLILESASTNQTSMYLCATRGGKNIQYFGAGTRLSVL.

CDR3 protein: CASSLLGTGGYTF. For the CDR3, the DNA is TGTGCCAGCAGCTTGTTAGGGACAGGAGGCTACACCTTC. The chain links TRBV5-8 to TRBJ1-2; 8 nucleotides line up with TRBD1. This CDR3 is 13 amino acids long. Germline loops: CDR1 SGHTS, CDR2 YDEGEE. The junction had 4 bases not matched to a gene; V was cut back by 1 base and J by 8 bases.

This clone showed up just a few times. The chain combines TRBV12-3 or TRBV12-4 with TRBJ1-5, with D perhaps TRBD1 (6 bases). The V gene lost 6 bases and the J gene lost 5 bases, with 11 bases spanning the gap. This CDR3 comprises 13 residues. The CDR3 loop is CASSQTGHQPQHF. CDR3 coding DNA: TGTGCCAGCAGCCAGACAGGTCATCAGCCCCAGCATTTT.

V gene TRBV28 combines with J gene TRBJ1-1, with 8 bases that match TRBD1. The CDR3 extends over 15 amino acids. Germline V gene lookup returns CDR1 MDHEN and CDR2 SYDVKM. V was clipped by 7 bases and J by 5 bases; unmatched bases: 12. The CDR3 spells CASTSPRGRKTEAFF. The CDR3 DNA reads TGTGCCAGCACCTCCCCCAGGGGGCGAAAGACTGAAGCTTTCTTT.

The rearrangement uses TRBV6-5 and TRBJ2-5; possible D gene TRBD2, 5 bases. V lost 1 base to trimming and J lost 5 bases, with 8 bases between them. The germline V gene encodes CDR1 MNHEY and CDR2 SVGAGI. The CDR3 has 13 amino acids. The CDR3 nucleotides are TGTGCCAGCAGTTACTATTCGGGGGAGACCCAGTACTTC. Its protein is CASSYYSGETQYF.

The V and J genes are TRBV5-1 and TRBJ2-3; 11 bases line up with TRBD2. Germline V gene lookup returns CDR1 SGHRS and CDR2 YFSETQ. This CDR3 spans 18 amino acids. Trimming at V came to 4 bases and at J to 6 bases, leaving 16 bases not matched to a gene. The CDR3 nucleotides are TGCGCCAGCAGCCCAAGACTAGCGGGGTCGTCCCCGAGGGATACGCAGTATTTT. Its protein product is CASSPRLAGSSPRDTQYF. Full variable domain (outside the CDR3, taken from reference TRBV5-1 and TRBJ2-3): KAGVTQTPRYLIKTRGQQVTLSCSPISGHRSVSWYQQTPGQGLQFLFEYFSETQRNKGNFPGRFSGRQFSNSRSEMNVSTLELGDSALYLCASSPRLAGSSPRDTQYFGPGTRLTVL.

The chain recombines TRBV15 with TRBJ2-7; 7 nucleotides agree with TRBD2. The V gene end was trimmed by 6 bases and the J gene end by 0 bases; junction bases not matched to a gene: 14. The CDR3 has 17 amino acids. The V gene's germline CDR1 is LNHNV and CDR2 YYDKDF (reference sequence). The CDR3 is CATSTRRWGGFSYEQYF. The DNA for the CDR3 is TGTGCCACCAGTACAAGAAGGTGGGGGGGTTTCTCCTACGAGCAGTACTTC.

This chain uses TRBV5-8 with TRBJ1-1; D may be TRBD1 (6 bases). This CDR3 has 15 residues. V was shortened by 4 bases and J by 6 bases, with 19 bases between the two germline ends. CDR1 is SGHTS and CDR2 is YDEGEE in the germline V gene. CDR3 sequence: CASSQYTGRVSEAFF. The CDR3 DNA follows: TGTGCCAGCAGCCAATATACAGGGAGGGTTTCTGAAGCTTTCTTT.

The J gene is TRBJ1-6, the V gene TRBV2; unclear D gene. Trimming pared 6 bases from V and 6 bases from J, leaving 12 bases between. The CDR3 length is 14 residues. The germline V gene has CDR1 SNHLY and CDR2 FYNNEI. The DNA of the CDR3 is TGTGCCAGCAGAAACGGGAATCTTAATTCACCCCTCCACTTT. Translated: CASRNGNLNSPLHF. Together with reference TRBV2 and TRBJ1-6, the CDR3 gives the full variable domain: EPEVTQTPSHQVTQMGQEVILRCVPISNHLYFYWYRQILGQKVEFLVSFYNNEISEKSEIFDDQFSVERPDGSNFTLKIRSTKLEDSAMYFCASRNGNLNSPLHFGNGTRLTVT.

This clone was seen a handful of times. This rearrangement joins TRBV7-2 to TRBJ1-2; TRBD1 matches at 7 bases. CDR3 size: 14 residues. Losses at the gene ends were 5 bases for V and 1 base for J; bases not matched to a gene: 4. Germline lookup yields CDR1 SGHTA and CDR2 FQGNSA. The CDR3 here is CASSLQGHNYGYTF. The CDR3 DNA is TGTGCCAGCAGCCTACAGGGGCATAACTATGGCTACACCTTC.

The chain is built from TRBV5-1 and TRBJ2-3, with 11 positions matching TRBD1. CDR1 SGHRS and CDR2 YFSETQ come from the germline V gene. The CDR3 extends over 16 amino acids. Trimming at V came to 1 base and at J to 4 bases, leaving 5 bases not matched to a gene. The CDR3 protein is CASSLRTGGDSDTQYF. CDR3 nucleotide sequence: TGCGCCAGCAGCTTGCGGACAGGGGGCGACTCAGATACGCAGTATTTT.

The rearrangement links TRBV9 to TRBJ1-1, with 9 positions matching TRBD1. Germline V gene sequence: CDR1 SGDLS, CDR2 YYNGEE. The V gene end was trimmed by 4 bases and the J gene end by 1 base; junction bases not matched to a gene: 5. The CDR3 totals 15 residues. The CDR3 nucleotides read TGTGCCAGCAGCCCAGGGACAGGGACGAACACTGAAGCTTTCTTT. It codes for CASSPGTGTNTEAFF. The full variable domain, rest sourced from reference TRBV9 and TRBJ1-1, is DSGVTQTPKHLITATGQRVTLRCSPRSGDLSVYWYQQSLDQGLQFLIQYYNGEERAKGNILERFSAQQFPDLHSELNLSSLELGDSALYFCASSPGTGTNTEAFFGQGTRLTVV.

The rearrangement links TRBV27 to TRBJ1-3; 8 bases match TRBD1. V shed 4 bases and J 4 bases; nucleotides not matched to a gene: 3. The germline V gene has CDR1 MNHEY and CDR2 SMNVEV (reference sequence). This CDR3 comprises 14 residues. Here the CDR3 DNA reads TGTGCCAGCAGTTCCCAGGGGGCGGGAAACACCATATATTTT. As protein: CASSSQGAGNTIYF.

This sequence joins TRBV27 and TRBJ1-1; TRBD1 might be the D (5 bases). The CDR3 has 14 residues. V dropped 2 bases and J dropped 3 bases, with 10 bases sitting between them. Germline loops: CDR1 MNHEY, CDR2 SMNVEV (reference sequence). Written as DNA, the CDR3 is TGTGCCAGCAGTTTAGGAGGGGCGGACACTGAAGCTTTCTTT. It translates to CASSLGGADTEAFF.

CDR3 loop: CASSLSTGDTGELFF. For the CDR3, the DNA is TGTGCCAGCTCACTCTCCACAGGGGACACCGGGGAGCTGTTTTTT. The chain has TRBV18 and TRBJ2-2, with 7 bases lining up with TRBD1. The CDR3 spans 15 residues. Germline CDR1 reads KGHSH; CDR2 reads LQKENI. Germline trimming cut 4 bases from V and 3 bases from J; bases unmatched to any gene: 5.

The chain uses TRBV4-1 and TRBJ2-1; no definite D call. Germline CDR1 reads MGHRA; CDR2 reads YSYEKL. This CDR3 is built from 15 residues. Trimming stripped 1 base from V and 2 bases from J, with 9 bases between. CDR3 in DNA: TGCGCCAGCAGCCAAGTACTACCTACCTACAATGAGCAGTTCTTC. As protein: CASSQVLPTYNEQFF.

The rearrangement joins TRBV4-2 to TRBJ2-2, with 7 bases identical to TRBD2. This CDR3 contains 16 residues. The V gene end was trimmed by 4 bases and the J gene end by 6 bases; junction bases not matched to a gene: 11. Looked up from germline, CDR1 is LGHNA and CDR2 is YNFKEQ. In nucleotides, the CDR3 is TGTGCCAGCAGCCGATGGGGGGGGACCGGGGCCGGGGAGCTGTTTTTT. Translation: CASSRWGGTGAGELFF.

The V and J genes are TRBV6-5 and TRBJ2-7; 12 nucleotides align to TRBD2. The CDR3 has 16 amino acids. With V trimmed by 3 bases and J by 5 bases, 8 bases remained unmatched. From germline, CDR1 is MNHEY and CDR2 SVGAGI. CDR3: CASSYRLAGGPDEQYF. CDR3 DNA sequence: TGTGCCAGCAGTTATCGTCTAGCGGGAGGGCCGGACGAGCAGTACTTC.

This clone was detected once. The gene calls are TRBV28 and TRBJ2-7; possible D gene TRBD1, 5 bases. The CDR3 is 13 residues long. V was clipped by 8 bases and J by 7 bases, with 18 bases between them. Per germline, CDR1 MDHEN and CDR2 SYDVKM. The CDR3 sequence is CASGAGWAREQYF. The CDR3 DNA sequence: TGTGCCAGCGGGGCAGGGTGGGCTAGGGAGCAGTACTTC. Using reference TRBV28 and TRBJ2-7 for the parts outside the CDR3, the full variable domain is DVKVTQSSRYLVKRTGEKVFLECVQDMDHENMFWYRQDPGLGLRLIYFSYDVKMKEKGDIPEGYSVSREKKERFSLILESASTNQTSMYLCASGAGWAREQYFGPGTRLTVT.